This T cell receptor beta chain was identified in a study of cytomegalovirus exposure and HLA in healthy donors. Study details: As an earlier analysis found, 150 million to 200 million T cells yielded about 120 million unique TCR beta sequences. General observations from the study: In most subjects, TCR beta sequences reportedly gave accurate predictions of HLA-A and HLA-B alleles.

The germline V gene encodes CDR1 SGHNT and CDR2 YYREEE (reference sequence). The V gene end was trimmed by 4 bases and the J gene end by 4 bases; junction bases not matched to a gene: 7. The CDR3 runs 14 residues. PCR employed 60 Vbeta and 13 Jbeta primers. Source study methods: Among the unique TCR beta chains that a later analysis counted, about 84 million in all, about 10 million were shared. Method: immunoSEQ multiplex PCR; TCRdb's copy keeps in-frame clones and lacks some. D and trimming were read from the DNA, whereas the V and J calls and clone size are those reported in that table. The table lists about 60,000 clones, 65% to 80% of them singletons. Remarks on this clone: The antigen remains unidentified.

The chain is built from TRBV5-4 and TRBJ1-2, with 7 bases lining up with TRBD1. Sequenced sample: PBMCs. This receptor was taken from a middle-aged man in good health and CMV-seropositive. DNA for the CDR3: TGTGCCAGCAGCCGTTCGACAGGGCTCTATGGCTACACCTTC. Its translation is CASSRSTGLYGYTF.